The 20 T cell receptor beta chains below come from one sample, sequenced in a study of T cells in Graves' hyperthyroidism and ophthalmopathy. The investigators amplified TCR beta CDR3 regions from RNA transcripts. The HTBI primer set was used in a first-round RT-PCR of the TCR CDR3. MiXCR, applied by TCRdb to the multiplex PCR reads, yields one record per CDR3 protein. The sample lists about 210,000 distinct CDR3 sequences, over 15% occurring once. The sequenced material came from blood. The receptors originated from a man aged 50 to 59 with Graves' hyperthyroidism.

The chain carries TRBV4-2 and TRBJ2-7; D gene uncertain. Germline V gene lookup returns CDR1 LGHNA and CDR2 YNFKEQ. V was clipped by 0 bases and J by 0 bases, with 9 bases between them. The CDR3 runs to 15 residues. The DNA of the CDR3 is TGTGCCAGCAGCCAAGATTCAGGCCACTCCTACGAGCAGTACTTC. Its translation: CASSQDSGHSYEQYF.

This clonotype came up a few times. The genes are TRBV20-1 and TRBJ2-3; 12 bases agree with TRBD1. V lost 4 bases, J lost 5 bases, and 7 bases stayed unmatched. CDR1 DFQATT and CDR2 SNEGSKA come from the germline V gene (reference sequence). The CDR3 length is 15 residues. The CDR3 bases are TGCAGTGCTACTCCGGGACAGGGGGCTAGAGATACGCAGTATTTT. Translating it yields CSATPGQGARDTQYF.

This clonotype was counted ten times or more. This chain uses TRBV4-2 with TRBJ1-1, with D unclear. Germline V CDR1 and CDR2: LGHNA, YNFKEQ. Between the trimmed V and J ends, which lost 2 bases and 7 bases, there was a span of 14 bases. The CDR3 has 14 amino acids. The CDR3, as DNA: TGTGCCAGCAGCCAACCCGACCGCCACGGTGAAGCTTTCTTT. Translating it yields CASSQPDRHGEAFF.

This clonotype was recorded at least ten times. V usage is TRBV30 and J usage is TRBJ1-2; D is undetermined. The CDR3 sequence is 11 residues long. Germline CDR1 GTSNPN, CDR2 SVGIG (reference sequence). Trimming shortened V by 7 bases and J by 6 bases, and 12 bases separated the two germline ends. The CDR3: CASFSENGYTF. The CDR3 DNA sequence: TGTGCCTCCTTCTCGGAGAATGGCTACACCTTC.

This clonotype was seen more than once but under ten times. This chain links TRBV6-2 or TRBV6-3 with TRBJ1-5, with D possibly being TRBD1 (5 bases). V dropped 4 bases and J dropped 5 bases, with 12 bases sitting between them. Germline loops: CDR1 MNHEY, CDR2 SVGEGT. The CDR3 contains 14 residues. Here the CDR3 reads CASSSWGADQPQHF. CDR3 bases: TGTGCCAGCAGTTCGTGGGGCGCGGATCAGCCCCAGCATTTT.

The genes are TRBV20-1 and TRBJ2-2; 7 nucleotides align to TRBD2. The CDR3 is 20 residues long. Germline CDR1 DFQATT, CDR2 SNEGSKA (reference sequence). V shed 0 bases, J shed 2 bases, and the junction held 18 bases outside the gene matches. The CDR3 here is CSARDPRTRLDIKNTGELFF. The DNA of the CDR3 is TGCAGTGCTAGAGATCCTCGGACTAGACTTGACATTAAAAACACCGGGGAGCTGTTTTTT.

Only a few counts were recorded for this clonotype. As DNA, the CDR3 is TGTGCCAGCAGCCCCCGAACGACCAGGAGTTACAATGAGCAGTTCTTC. Translating gives CASSPRTTRSYNEQFF. This rearrangement joins TRBV9 to TRBJ2-1; D unclear. V lost 4 bases to trimming and J lost 4 bases, with 18 bases between them. From germline, CDR1 is SGDLS and CDR2 YYNGEE. This CDR3 has 16 amino acids.

This clonotype was seen more than once but under ten times. The chain joins TRBV28 to TRBJ1-5; 7 bases match TRBD1. The V gene's germline CDR1 is MDHEN and CDR2 SYDVKM. Trimming took 7 bases from V and 5 from J; bases not matched to a gene: 8. CDR3 length: 14 amino acids. CDR3 DNA sequence: TGTGCCAGCATTCCCGACAGGGTAGATCAGCCCCAGCATTTT. The encoded protein is CASIPDRVDQPQHF.

The CDR3 loop reads CASSIMAGPYGYTF. Here the CDR3 DNA reads TGTGCCAGTAGTATAATGGCGGGGCCCTATGGCTACACCTTC. This rearrangement joins TRBV19 to TRBJ1-2; a weak D match, TRBD1 (5 bases). In germline, CDR1 is LNHDA, CDR2 SQIVND (reference sequence). The CDR3 consists of 14 residues. V gave up 2 bases and J gave up 4 bases, with 11 bases separating them.

J is TRBJ2-3 and V is TRBV9; possible D gene TRBD1, 6 bases. The V end lost 3 bases, the J end lost 3 bases, and 17 bases lay between the germline ends. The CDR3 has 16 amino acids. Germline values: CDR1 SGDLS, CDR2 YYNGEE. This chain's CDR3 is CASSGSAGEMTDTQYF. CDR3 coding DNA: TGTGCCAGCAGCGGGAGTGCAGGGGAAATGACAGATACGCAGTATTTT.

This clonotype was seen at least ten times. This chain joins TRBV2 and TRBJ2-1, with D perhaps matching TRBD2 (6 bases). Trimming pared 1 base from V and 7 bases from J, leaving 26 bases between. Germline assignment: CDR1 SNHLY and CDR2 FYNNEI. The CDR3 runs 19 residues. The CDR3 sequence is CASSEVSVGEVAGGNEQFF. Written as DNA, the CDR3 is TGTGCCAGCAGTGAAGTTAGCGTCGGGGAAGTGGCTGGGGGGAATGAGCAGTTCTTC.

V is TRBV20-1 and J is TRBJ1-5, with TRBD1 matching 9 bases. Germline V gene sequence: CDR1 DFQATT, CDR2 SNEGSKA (reference sequence). After removal of 1 base from V and 0 bases from J, the junction contained 13 bases not matched to a gene. CDR3 size: 19 residues. In DNA, the CDR3 is TGCAGTGCTAGAGCGCTGGAACAGGGGGCCTGGTATAGCAATCAGCCCCAGCATTTT. Protein sequence: CSARALEQGAWYSNQPQHF.

This clonotype was observed many times. V usage is TRBV20-1 and J usage is TRBJ1-1, with a tentative D call TRBD1 (6 bases). Trimming pared 5 bases from V and 7 bases from J, leaving 20 bases between. The CDR3 spans 14 residues. Germline V gene data show CDR1 as DFQATT and CDR2 as SNEGSKA (reference sequence). The CDR3 DNA follows: TGCAGTGCTGTTCGCATCCGGGACACCTATGAAGCTTTCTTT. Translation gives CSAVRIRDTYEAFF.

This clonotype came up a few times. The gene calls are TRBV2 and TRBJ1-1; 11 nucleotides agree with TRBD1. V lost 8 bases and J lost 5; bases outside the gene matches: 7. Germline V lookup: CDR1 SNHLY, CDR2 FYNNEI. The CDR3 sequence is 14 residues long. The CDR3 DNA is TGTGCCAGCGAGGACAGGGGGCTGGTTACTGAAGCTTTCTTT. This translates into CASEDRGLVTEAFF.

The genes are TRBV27 and TRBJ2-1; TRBD2 is a possible D gene (5 bases). The ends were cut back, 3 bases at V and 0 bases at J, with 12 bases in the middle. The CDR3 loop spans 16 amino acids. Germline CDR1 and CDR2: MNHEY and SMNVEV (reference sequence). The chain's CDR3 is CASSFSVRSSYNEQFF. The DNA for the CDR3 is TGTGCCAGCAGTTTTAGCGTTCGAAGCTCCTACAATGAGCAGTTCTTC.

The V and J genes are TRBV15 and TRBJ2-1; D unclear. CDR3 length: 17 amino acids. CDR1 is LNHNV and CDR2 is YYDKDF in the germline V gene (reference sequence). V lost 0 bases to trimming and J lost 0 bases, with 12 bases between them. This CDR3 is CATSRDPPPSSYNEQFF. In nucleotides, the CDR3 is TGTGCCACCAGCAGAGATCCACCCCCGAGCTCCTACAATGAGCAGTTCTTC.

The chain links TRBV9 to TRBJ2-6, with D possibly TRBD1 on 6 matching bases. V lost 4 bases and J 0 bases, leaving 14 bases between the germline ends. CDR1 is SGDLS, CDR2 YYNGEE, per germline. The CDR3 contains 17 residues. CDR3 region: CASSPTGTSSGANVLTF. CDR3 DNA: TGTGCCAGCAGCCCAACAGGGACAAGCTCTGGGGCCAACGTCCTGACTTTC. The full variable domain, completed using reference TRBV9 and TRBJ2-6, is DSGVTQTPKHLITATGQRVTLRCSPRSGDLSVYWYQQSLDQGLQFLIQYYNGEERAKGNILERFSAQQFPDLHSELNLSSLELGDSALYFCASSPTGTSSGANVLTFGAGSRLTVL.

This clonotype appeared many times. The chain is built from TRBV16 and TRBJ1-5; D gene uncertain. V was trimmed by 4 bases and J by 4 bases, leaving 8 bases between them. CDR3 size: 13 residues. The germline gives CDR1 KGHSY, CDR2 FQNENV. CDR3 DNA: TGTGCCAGCAGCCCCCTTGGGAATCAGCCCCAGCATTTT. This sequence encodes CASSPLGNQPQHF.

In this sample, this clonotype turned up many times. V is TRBV7-2 and J is TRBJ1-2, with a tentative D call TRBD1 (6 bases). Germline values: CDR1 SGHTA, CDR2 FQGNSA. V was trimmed by 5 bases and J by 2 bases, leaving 15 bases between them. There are 15 residues in the CDR3. The CDR3, as DNA: TGTGCCAGCAGCCCATACAGGGAGAAAAACTATGGCTACACCTTC. As protein: CASSPYREKNYGYTF.

The CDR3 reads CASSLSLGDTGELFF. DNA for the CDR3: TGCGCCAGCAGCTTGAGCCTAGGGGACACCGGGGAGCTGTTTTTT. The V call is TRBV5-1, the J call TRBJ2-2, with D maybe TRBD1 (5 bases). The germline V gene has CDR1 SGHRS and CDR2 YFSETQ. The V gene lost 1 base and the J gene lost 3 bases, with 10 bases spanning the gap. CDR3 length equals 15 residues.